This TCR beta chain was recovered during a study of T-cell reconstitution after alpha-beta-depleted transplantation in children. Note on this clonotype: Its antigen is as yet unknown.

V lost 1 base and J lost 5, with 15 bases in between. The germline gives CDR1 SGHRS, CDR2 YFSETQ. The CDR3 extends over 16 amino acids. Findings and caveats of the study: At the one-year point after transplant, T-cell counts and TCRbeta diversity were found to come mostly from T cells that had been newly produced. Several hundred expanded graft clones reportedly were the source of alpha-beta T cells about two months after transplant. Surviving thymic progenitors and recipient T cells were the source of high TCRbeta diversity at day 60 in some patients.

During its preparation, the TCRbeta library received unique molecular identifiers. TCRdb re-called the PCR reads with MiXCR, one entry per CDR3 protein. Found here are 200,000 or so distinct CDR3 sequences, around 9.2% of them singletons; the top ten hold about 40%. The sample here was PBMCs, mostly from graft donor cells, taken 360 days after TCRalphabeta/CD19-depleted stem cell transplant. The sequence was collected from a male patient between 2 and 10 years old who had a stem cell transplant for acute myeloid leukemia, so the T cells may come from the graft donor. The chain uses TRBV5-1 and TRBJ2-2, with D possibly matching TRBD2 (6 bases). The DNA of the CDR3 is TGCGCCAGCAGCTTGCCCGGGACTGGCGGGACCGGGGAGCTGTTTTTT. Residues: CASSLPGTGGTGELFF. The whole variable domain, filled in from reference TRBV5-1 and TRBJ2-2, reads KAGVTQTPRYLIKTRGQQVTLSCSPISGHRSVSWYQQTPGQGLQFLFEYFSETQRNKGNFPGRFSGRQFSNSRSEMNVSTLELGDSALYLCASSLPGTGGTGELFFGEGSRLTVL.